One and the same sample provided the 30 T cell receptor beta chains below, sequenced in a study of T cell repertoires in cytomegalovirus infection. TCRdb re-analysed the reads in MiXCR, keeping a single row per CDR3 protein. The sample records more than 350,000 distinct CDR3 sequences, roughly 30% being singletons. The source material was PBMCs. The receptors derive from a human donor in good health (CMV status not recorded). Some clones in this sample may be carry-over from other donors' samples.

The V and J genes are TRBV4-1 and TRBJ1-5; D remains unclear. The V end lost 6 bases, the J end lost 7 bases, and 10 bases lay between the germline ends. The CDR3 is 12 residues long. Per germline, CDR1 MGHRA and CDR2 YSYEKL. For the CDR3, the DNA is TGCGCCAGCAGAACCTCGGGACAGCCCCAGCATTTT. It translates to CASRTSGQPQHF.

The V and J genes are TRBV7-2 and TRBJ2-7, with TRBD1 identical over 12 bases. The germline V gene has CDR1 SGHTA and CDR2 FQGNSA. The CDR3 is 16 residues long. After removal of 4 bases from V and 3 bases from J, the junction contained 7 bases not matched to a gene. The CDR3: CASSSRDRGRGYEQYF. In nucleotides, the CDR3 is TGTGCCAGCAGCTCCCGGGACAGGGGGCGCGGCTACGAGCAGTACTTC. Looking up the rest from reference TRBV7-2 and TRBJ2-7 gives the full variable domain: GAGVSQSPSNKVTEKGKDVELRCDPISGHTALYWYRQSLGQGLEFLIYFQGNSAPDKSGLPSDRFSAERTGGSVSTLTIQRTQQEDSAVYLCASSSRDRGRGYEQYFGPGTRLTVT.

The chain couples TRBV7-8 to TRBJ2-7; 8 nucleotides line up with TRBD1. The CDR3 totals 15 residues. Germline CDR1 and CDR2: SGHVS and FQNEAQ. With 5 bases clipped from V and 3 bases from J, the junction kept 9 bases outside the gene matches. CDR3 residues: CASSRGAGGSYEQYF. In nucleotides, the CDR3 is TGTGCCAGCAGCCGGGGTGCAGGGGGCAGCTACGAGCAGTACTTC. The full variable domain, with the rest looked up from reference TRBV7-8 and TRBJ2-7, is GAGVSQSPRYKVAKRGQDVALRCDPISGHVSLFWYQQALGQGPEFLTYFQNEAQLDKSGLPSDRFFAERPEGSVSTLKIQRTQQEDSAVYLCASSRGAGGSYEQYFGPGTRLTVT.

This clonotype was detected a few times. CDR3 DNA sequence: TGTGCCAGCAGTTCTCTAGGGCCCGGGGGGAGCAATCAGCCCCAGCATTTT. Its translation: CASSSLGPGGSNQPQHF. V gene TRBV28 combines with J gene TRBJ1-5; D perhaps matches TRBD1 (5 bases). The V and J ends lost 4 bases and 1 base respectively, with 17 bases between them. Looked up from germline, CDR1 is MDHEN and CDR2 is SYDVKM. The CDR3 extends over 17 amino acids.

V and J are TRBV11-2 and TRBJ1-6; 9 bases agree with TRBD1. Trimming took 2 bases from V and 8 from J; bases not matched to a gene: 4. Germline CDR1 reads SGHAT; CDR2 reads FQNNGV. The CDR3 runs to 15 residues. CDR3 DNA: TGTGCCAGCAGCTTAACGGGACAGGGTTATTCACCCCTCCACTTT. This sequence encodes CASSLTGQGYSPLHF.

The chain carries TRBV18 and TRBJ2-1; tentative D call: TRBD1 (7 bases). The germline gives CDR1 KGHSH, CDR2 LQKENI. Trimming left V 5 bases short and J 1 base short, with 15 bases between. The CDR3 contains 16 residues. The CDR3 DNA follows: TGTGCCAGCTCATCTCAGGGGGGTAGGTCCTACAATGAGCAGTTCTTC. Translation gives CASSSQGGRSYNEQFF.

J is TRBJ2-4 and V is TRBV15; perhaps TRBD2 as D (5 bases). This CDR3 has 18 amino acids. Trimming took off 0 bases at V and 0 bases at J, with 15 bases between the two ends. CDR1 LNHNV and CDR2 YYDKDF come from the germline V gene (reference sequence). CDR3 in DNA: TGTGCCACCAGCAGAGATGATGCAGCCGGACTAGCCAAAAACATTCAGTACTTC. This translates into CATSRDDAAGLAKNIQYF.

The genes are TRBV5-1 and TRBJ2-1; D remains unclear. Trimming shortened V by 0 bases and J by 0 bases, and 13 bases separated the two germline ends. The CDR3 has 17 residues. Germline V gene lookup returns CDR1 SGHRS and CDR2 YFSETQ. The DNA for the CDR3 is TGCGCCAGCAGCTTGGATGTAGGCGTACTCTCCTACAATGAGCAGTTCTTC. Its protein product is CASSLDVGVLSYNEQFF.

On this clonotype: Compared with germline, one end of the junction differs, possibly owing to a read error. The chain combines TRBV7-3 with TRBJ1-1; 8 positions match TRBD1. This CDR3 contains 15 residues. CDR1 and CDR2 from the germline V gene are SGHTA and FQGTGA. CDR3 amino acids: CSSSLPTTGDTEAFF. CDR3 coding DNA: TGTTCCAGCAGCTTACCAACGACAGGGGACACTGAAGCTTTCTTT.

This clonotype was counted only a few times. The chain employs TRBV19 and TRBJ1-3, with a weak D call TRBD1 (6 bases). The V end was cut by 7 bases, the J end by 0 bases, with 13 bases between. Germline lookup yields CDR1 LNHDA and CDR2 SQIVND (reference sequence). The CDR3 contains 15 residues. CDR3 loop: CASTWGASSGNTIYF. CDR3 DNA: TGTGCCAGTACCTGGGGGGCCAGCTCTGGAAACACCATATATTTT.

This clonotype was counted at least ten times. This chain uses TRBV7-2 with TRBJ2-2; D unclear. Germline loops: CDR1 SGHTA, CDR2 FQGNSA. V lost 5 bases, J lost 5 bases, and 6 bases lay in between. The CDR3 spans 12 residues. The DNA for the CDR3 is TGTGCCAGCAGCGGACGTACCGGGGAGCTGTTTTTT. As protein: CASSGRTGELFF.

This rearrangement joins TRBV5-5 to TRBJ2-2; D ambiguous. CDR3 length: 14 amino acids. V shed 3 bases and J shed 7 bases, with 13 bases lying between them. Germline V gene sequence: CDR1 SGHKS, CDR2 YYEKEE (reference sequence). The CDR3 sequence is CASSSQGEGGELFF. Here the CDR3 DNA reads TGTGCCAGCAGCTCACAAGGAGAAGGCGGGGAGCTGTTTTTT.

This clonotype appeared a few times. The genes are TRBV6-6 and TRBJ1-2, with D tentatively TRBD1 (6 bases). CDR1 and CDR2 from the germline V gene are MNHNY and SVGAGI (reference sequence). The CDR3 is 12 amino acids. Trimming shortened V by 11 bases and J by 8 bases, and 18 bases separated the two germline ends. In DNA form, the CDR3 reads TGTGCCGGGGGACATAGGGCTGGAGGCTACACCTTC. It encodes CAGGHRAGGYTF.

V and J are TRBV19 and TRBJ2-2; 8 nucleotides align to TRBD2. The germline gives CDR1 LNHDA, CDR2 SQIVND (reference sequence). The CDR3 is 17 residues long. The J segment lost 5 bases and the V segment lost 7 bases, leaving 15 bases of the junction unmatched. CDR3 bases: TGTGCCAGTACTAACCCCTCGCGGGGGGCTGGGACCGGGGAGCTGTTTTTT. This encodes CASTNPSRGAGTGELFF.

This chain joins TRBV20-1 and TRBJ2-1, with TRBD2 matching 12 bases. The CDR3 runs to 17 residues. Looked up from germline, CDR1 is DFQATT and CDR2 is SNEGSKA (reference sequence). V was pared by 6 bases and J by 6 bases, with 15 bases of the junction left unmatched. Here the CDR3 reads CSAPPSGGAVRLNEQFF. CDR3 DNA: TGCAGTGCCCCACCTAGCGGGGGGGCCGTTCGGCTCAATGAGCAGTTCTTC.

Ten or more counts support this clonotype. Here the CDR3 reads CASSLGGGASYNEQFF. The DNA for the CDR3 is TGTGCCAGCAGCCTGGGCGGCGGGGCCTCCTACAATGAGCAGTTCTTC. This chain links TRBV28 with TRBJ2-1, with D perhaps matching TRBD2 (6 bases). CDR1 is MDHEN and CDR2 is SYDVKM in the germline V gene. V was trimmed by 6 bases and J by 0 bases, leaving 15 bases between them. This CDR3 contains 16 residues.

About this clonotype itself: A much larger clone lies a single base off, so this may be a read error. CDR3 nucleotides: TGTGCCAGCAGCTTCGTACGGAATATGAACACTGAAGCTTTCTTT. Its protein is CASSFVRNMNTEAFF. V gene TRBV7-2 combines with J gene TRBJ1-1, with no clear D. CDR3 length: 15 amino acids. The V and J ends lost 3 bases and 0 bases respectively, with 11 bases between them. Germline V gene sequence: CDR1 SGHTA, CDR2 FQGNSA.

The V call is TRBV2, the J call TRBJ1-4; possible D gene TRBD1, 6 bases. There are 14 residues in the CDR3. Trimming removed 7 bases at V and 6 bases at J, with 15 bases between. From germline, CDR1 is SNHLY and CDR2 FYNNEI. In DNA, the CDR3 is TGTGCCAGCACCCCGGGGGACAACCATGAAAAACTGTTTTTT. Protein sequence: CASTPGDNHEKLFF. Drawing the rest from reference TRBV2 and TRBJ1-4, the complete variable domain is EPEVTQTPSHQVTQMGQEVILRCVPISNHLYFYWYRQILGQKVEFLVSFYNNEISEKSEIFDDQFSVERPDGSNFTLKIRSTKLEDSAMYFCASTPGDNHEKLFFGSGTQLSVL.

A remark on this clonotype: One end of the junction fails to match germline, which may point to a read error. This rearrangement joins TRBV12-3 or TRBV12-4 to TRBJ2-2; 8 nucleotides align to TRBD2. The CDR3 consists of 16 residues. As DNA, the CDR3 is TGTGCCAGCAGTTTAGGTAGCGGGGTAAACACCGGGGAGCAGTTTTTT. The encoded protein is CASSLGSGVNTGEQFF.

This clonotype has at least ten counts. The gene calls are TRBV12-3 or TRBV12-4 and TRBJ1-2; D is uncertain. V lost 5 bases, J lost 7 bases, and 11 bases lay in between. This CDR3 spans 12 amino acids. This CDR3 reads CASSLSGFGYTF. CDR3 in DNA: TGTGCCAGCAGTCTTTCTGGGTTTGGCTACACCTTC.

The V gene is TRBV7-2, the J gene TRBJ2-3, with a possible D match to TRBD1 (6 bases). The ends were cut back, 5 bases at V and 2 bases at J, with 14 bases in the middle. This CDR3 contains 15 residues. CDR1 and CDR2 from the germline V gene are SGHTA and FQGNSA. For the CDR3, the DNA is TGTGCCAGCAGCACGATGACAGGTGCCACAGATACGCAGTATTTT. It specifies CASSTMTGATDTQYF.

The chain couples TRBV6-6 to TRBJ1-5, with a possible D match to TRBD1 (5 bases). The CDR3 extends over 14 amino acids. Germline V gives CDR1 MNHNY, CDR2 SVGAGI (reference sequence). Trimming took off 7 bases at V and 6 bases at J, with 16 bases between the two ends. Written as DNA, the CDR3 is TGTGCCAGCATGGCGCAGGGAATGGTTCAGCCCCAGCATTTT. This encodes CASMAQGMVQPQHF.

This clonotype was detected ten times or more. The chain joins TRBV7-2 to TRBJ1-5; D is perhaps TRBD1 (5 bases). The germline gives CDR1 SGHTA, CDR2 FQGNSA. The V gene lost 2 bases and the J gene lost 2 bases, with 10 bases spanning the gap. CDR3 size: 15 residues. CDR3 nucleotide sequence: TGTGCCAGCAGCTTAACCCGGGACCGCAATCAGCCCCAGCATTTT. The encoded protein is CASSLTRDRNQPQHF.

This clonotype was counted between two and nine times. The chain carries TRBV4-2 and TRBJ1-4, with D possibly TRBD1 on 5 matching bases. This CDR3 is built from 15 residues. Trimming stripped 1 base from V and 5 bases from J, with 11 bases between. Germline assignment: CDR1 LGHNA and CDR2 YNFKEQ. For the CDR3, the DNA is TGTGCCAGCAGCCAAGCCGAAGGGGAAAATGAAAAACTGTTTTTT. Translation: CASSQAEGENEKLFF.

Many counts were recorded for this clonotype. CDR3 in DNA: TGTGCCAGCAGCACCCTAAGGGGTACGCAGACCCAGTACTTC. Protein: CASSTLRGTQTQYF. The rearrangement uses TRBV11-2 and TRBJ2-5, with D maybe TRBD1 (5 bases). This CDR3 contains 14 residues. V was trimmed by 5 bases and J by 6 bases, leaving 16 bases between them. Per germline, CDR1 SGHAT and CDR2 FQNNGV.

This clonotype was observed many times. The V call is TRBV6-1, the J call TRBJ2-5, with a weak D call TRBD1 (5 bases). The CDR3 totals 12 residues. In germline, CDR1 is MNHNS, CDR2 SASEGT. The V end lost 7 bases, the J end lost 2 bases, and 8 bases lay between the germline ends. CDR3 region: CASNRLQETQYF. CDR3 DNA: TGTGCCAGCAACAGGCTGCAAGAGACCCAGTACTTC.

The chain has TRBV6-4 and TRBJ2-2; 7 bases map to TRBD2. Looked up from germline, CDR1 is MRHNA and CDR2 is SNTAGT. This CDR3 is built from 16 residues. V shed 6 bases and J 0 bases; nucleotides not matched to a gene: 7. The CDR3 DNA is TGTGCCAGCAGAAGCGGGGTAACGTCGAACACCGGGGAGCTGTTTTTT. Its protein is CASRSGVTSNTGELFF.

The chain is built from TRBV29-1 and TRBJ1-1, with 7 positions matching TRBD1. V was pared by 4 bases and J by 6 bases, with 5 bases of the junction left unmatched. CDR3 size: 12 residues. Germline V gene sequence: CDR1 SQVTM, CDR2 ANQGSEA. CDR3 residues: CSVGTGAAEAFF. In DNA, the CDR3 is TGCAGCGTTGGTACAGGGGCCGCTGAAGCTTTCTTT.

This clonotype came up a few times. The chain recombines TRBV28 with TRBJ1-2, with D possibly TRBD1 on 5 matching bases. V lost 6 bases and J lost 8, with 22 bases in between. This CDR3 comprises 15 residues. Germline CDR1 and CDR2: MDHEN and SYDVKM. The CDR3 coding sequence is TGTGCCAGCAGCATCACGGGACGGCCGAGCGAGGGCTACACCTTC. Its protein product is CASSITGRPSEGYTF.

This chain links TRBV5-1 with TRBJ2-2, with a possible D match to TRBD1 (6 bases). This CDR3 contains 16 residues. The V gene lost 0 bases and the J gene lost 6 bases, with 15 bases spanning the gap. The germline V gene encodes CDR1 SGHRS and CDR2 YFSETQ. CDR3 sequence (DNA): TGCGCCAGCAGCTTGGCCCAGGGGATGGACCCCGGGGAGCTGTTTTTT. Its translation is CASSLAQGMDPGELFF. Full variable domain (outside the CDR3, taken from reference TRBV5-1 and TRBJ2-2): KAGVTQTPRYLIKTRGQQVTLSCSPISGHRSVSWYQQTPGQGLQFLFEYFSETQRNKGNFPGRFSGRQFSNSRSEMNVSTLELGDSALYLCASSLAQGMDPGELFFGEGSRLTVL.